This T cell receptor beta chain is from a study of neoadjuvant anti-PD-1 for oral cavity cancer. About the research overall: Nivolumab at 3 mg/kg was mostly given biweekly, three to four doses, pre-surgery. The study, taken as a whole, reports: Treg/Th17 ratio rose with pretreatment blood and fell with post-treatment tumor TCRbeta clonality.

Stated time point: after neoadjuvant nivolumab, at surgical resection. Patients had HPV-negative, locally advanced oral cavity squamous cell carcinoma. About this clone: Its specificity is not known.

Germline CDR1 SGHDT, CDR2 YYEEEE. V was cut by 0 bases and J by 4 bases, with 17 bases left in between. The CDR3 is 16 residues long. Sequencing used immunoSEQ multiplex PCR; TCRdb keeps in-frame clones, though not all of them. The sample records 72,000 or so clones, less than 90% being singletons. Sequences were derived from PBMCs, sampled after nivolumab (anti-PD-1) treatment. The clonotype originates from a person aged 40 to 85 with oral cavity squamous cell carcinoma. V and J are TRBV5-6 and TRBJ2-7; D may be TRBD2 (6 bases). The CDR3 DNA follows: TGTGCCAGCAGCTTGGCCGTCACTAGCCTCGTTTACGAGCAGTACTTC. Translation: CASSLAVTSLVYEQYF. Variable domain in full (rest from reference TRBV5-6 and TRBJ2-7): DAGVTQSPTHLIKTRGQQVTLRCSPKSGHDTVSWYQQALGQGPQFIFQYYEEEERQRGNFPDRFSGHQFPNYSSELNVNALLLGDSALYLCASSLAVTSLVYEQYFGPGTRLTVT.